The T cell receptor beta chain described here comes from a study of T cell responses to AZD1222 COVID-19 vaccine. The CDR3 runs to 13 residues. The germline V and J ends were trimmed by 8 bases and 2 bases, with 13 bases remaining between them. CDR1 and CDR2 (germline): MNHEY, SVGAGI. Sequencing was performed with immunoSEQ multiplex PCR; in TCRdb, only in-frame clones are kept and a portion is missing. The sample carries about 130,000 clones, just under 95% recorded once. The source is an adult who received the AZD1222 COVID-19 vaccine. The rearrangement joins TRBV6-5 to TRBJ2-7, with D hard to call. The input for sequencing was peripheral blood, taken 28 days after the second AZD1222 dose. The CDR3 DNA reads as TGTGCCAGCGGCCAAGGGCCTACCTACGAGCAGTACTTC. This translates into CASGQGPTYEQYF.